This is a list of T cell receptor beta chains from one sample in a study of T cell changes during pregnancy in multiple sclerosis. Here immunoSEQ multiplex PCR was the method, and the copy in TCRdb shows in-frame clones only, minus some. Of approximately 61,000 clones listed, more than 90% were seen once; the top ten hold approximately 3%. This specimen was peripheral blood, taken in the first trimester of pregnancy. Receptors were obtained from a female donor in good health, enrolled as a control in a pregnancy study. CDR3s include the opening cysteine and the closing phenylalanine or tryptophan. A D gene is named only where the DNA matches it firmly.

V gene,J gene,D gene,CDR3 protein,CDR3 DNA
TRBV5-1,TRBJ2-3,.,CASSFEGLAANTQYF,TGCGCCAGCAGCTTTGAGGGACTCGCGGCAAATACGCAGTATTTT
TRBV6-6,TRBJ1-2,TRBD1,CASALTAGGSRGYTF,TGTGCCAGCGCTCTTACGGCAGGGGGCAGCCGTGGCTACACCTTC
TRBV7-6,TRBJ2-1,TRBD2,CASSLVASGGVEQFF,TGTGCCAGCAGCTTAGTAGCTAGCGGGGGGGTTGAGCAGTTCTTC
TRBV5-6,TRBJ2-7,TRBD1,CASSLGTGFSYEQYF,TGTGCCAGCAGCTTGGGGACAGGGTTTTCCTACGAGCAGTACTTC
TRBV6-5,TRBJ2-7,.,CASSYSQGKTYEQYF,TGTGCCAGCAGTTACTCCCAGGGAAAGACCTACGAGCAGTACTTC
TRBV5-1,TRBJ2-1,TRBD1,CASSFTGGNNEQFF,TGCGCCAGCAGCTTCACAGGGGGAAACAATGAGCAGTTCTTC
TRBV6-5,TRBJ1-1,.,CASSYGKEKRGTEAFF,TGTGCCAGCAGTTACGGGAAGGAAAAAAGGGGCACTGAAGCTTTCTTT
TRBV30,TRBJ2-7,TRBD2,CAWSWEGEQYF,TGTGCCTGGAGTTGGGAGGGCGAGCAGTACTTC
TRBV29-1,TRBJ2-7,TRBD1,CSVAGTGSYEQYF,TGCAGCGTTGCCGGGACAGGTTCCTACGAGCAGTACTTC
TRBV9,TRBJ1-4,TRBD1,CASYLKRTGGVFTNEKLFF,TGTGCCAGCTACCTCAAAAGGACAGGGGGCGTGTTTACTAATGAAAAACTGTTTTTT
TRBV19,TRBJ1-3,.,CASSRGGRAFGNTIYF,TGTGCCAGTAGTCGGGGAGGCCGCGCTTTTGGAAACACCATATATTTT
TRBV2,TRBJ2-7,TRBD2,CASSELAGGSEQYF,TGTGCCAGCAGCGAACTAGCGGGAGGGTCCGAGCAGTACTTC
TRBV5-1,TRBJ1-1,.,CASSSTAGRGVFAEAFF,TGCGCCAGCAGCTCCACCGCGGGGCGTGGGGTGTTCGCTGAAGCTTTCTTT
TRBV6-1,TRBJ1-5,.,CASEAGGNQPQHF,TGTGCCAGCGAGGCAGGGGGCAATCAGCCCCAGCATTTT
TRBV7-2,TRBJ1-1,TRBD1,CASSQQGATEAFF,TGTGCCAGCAGCCAACAGGGGGCCACTGAAGCTTTCTTT
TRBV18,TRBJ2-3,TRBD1,CASSLSGTGEDDTQYF,TGTGCCAGCTCACTCTCCGGGACAGGGGAGGATGATACGCAGTATTTT
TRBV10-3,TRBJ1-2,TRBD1,CAISGTGDGYTF,TGTGCCATCAGCGGGACAGGGGATGGCTACACCTTC
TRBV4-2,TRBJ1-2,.,CASSQITGSDYGYTF,TGTGCCAGCAGCCAAATCACGGGGTCTGACTATGGCTACACCTTC
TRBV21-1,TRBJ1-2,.,CASSKGRDRGGPYGYTF,TGTGCCAGCAGCAAGGGCCGGGACAGGGGGGGACCCTATGGCTACACCTTC
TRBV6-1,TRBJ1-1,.,CASSEWYSLEAFF,TGTGCCAGCAGTGAATGGTACAGTCTCGAAGCTTTCTTT
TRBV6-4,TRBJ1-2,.,CASSEARGYGYTF,TGTGCCAGCAGTGAGGCCAGGGGCTATGGCTACACCTTC
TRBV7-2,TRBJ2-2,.,CASNQGGGSGELFF,TGTGCCAGCAATCAAGGGGGGGGATCCGGGGAGCTGTTTTTT
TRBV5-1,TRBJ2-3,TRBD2,CASSSFSGGRTDTQYF,TGCGCCAGCAGCTCTTTTAGCGGGGGGAGAACAGATACGCAGTATTTT
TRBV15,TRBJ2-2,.,CATRGVQGITGELFF,TGTGCCACCAGGGGTGTTCAGGGGATCACCGGGGAGCTGTTTTTT
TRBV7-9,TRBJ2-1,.,CASSLAGHNEQFF,TGTGCCAGCAGCTTAGCGGGCCACAATGAGCAGTTCTTC
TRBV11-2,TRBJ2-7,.,CASSLVRGSEQYF,TGTGCCAGCAGCTTAGTGCGGGGCTCCGAGCAGTACTTC